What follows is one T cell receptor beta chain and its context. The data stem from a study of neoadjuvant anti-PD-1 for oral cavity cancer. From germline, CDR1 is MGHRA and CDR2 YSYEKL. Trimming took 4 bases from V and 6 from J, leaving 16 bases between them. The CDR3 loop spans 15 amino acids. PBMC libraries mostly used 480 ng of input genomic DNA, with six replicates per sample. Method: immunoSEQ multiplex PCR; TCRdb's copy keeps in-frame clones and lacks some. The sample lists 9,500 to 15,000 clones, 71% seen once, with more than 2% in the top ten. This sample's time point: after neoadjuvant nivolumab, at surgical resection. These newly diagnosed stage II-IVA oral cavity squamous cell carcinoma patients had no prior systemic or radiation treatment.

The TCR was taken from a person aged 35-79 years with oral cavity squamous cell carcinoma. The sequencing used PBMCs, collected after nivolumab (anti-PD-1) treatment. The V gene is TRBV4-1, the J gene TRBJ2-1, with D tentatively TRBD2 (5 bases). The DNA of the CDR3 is TGCGCCAGCAGCCGGACTGCCCTGGCCCTCAATGAGCAGTTCTTC. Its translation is CASSRTALALNEQFF.